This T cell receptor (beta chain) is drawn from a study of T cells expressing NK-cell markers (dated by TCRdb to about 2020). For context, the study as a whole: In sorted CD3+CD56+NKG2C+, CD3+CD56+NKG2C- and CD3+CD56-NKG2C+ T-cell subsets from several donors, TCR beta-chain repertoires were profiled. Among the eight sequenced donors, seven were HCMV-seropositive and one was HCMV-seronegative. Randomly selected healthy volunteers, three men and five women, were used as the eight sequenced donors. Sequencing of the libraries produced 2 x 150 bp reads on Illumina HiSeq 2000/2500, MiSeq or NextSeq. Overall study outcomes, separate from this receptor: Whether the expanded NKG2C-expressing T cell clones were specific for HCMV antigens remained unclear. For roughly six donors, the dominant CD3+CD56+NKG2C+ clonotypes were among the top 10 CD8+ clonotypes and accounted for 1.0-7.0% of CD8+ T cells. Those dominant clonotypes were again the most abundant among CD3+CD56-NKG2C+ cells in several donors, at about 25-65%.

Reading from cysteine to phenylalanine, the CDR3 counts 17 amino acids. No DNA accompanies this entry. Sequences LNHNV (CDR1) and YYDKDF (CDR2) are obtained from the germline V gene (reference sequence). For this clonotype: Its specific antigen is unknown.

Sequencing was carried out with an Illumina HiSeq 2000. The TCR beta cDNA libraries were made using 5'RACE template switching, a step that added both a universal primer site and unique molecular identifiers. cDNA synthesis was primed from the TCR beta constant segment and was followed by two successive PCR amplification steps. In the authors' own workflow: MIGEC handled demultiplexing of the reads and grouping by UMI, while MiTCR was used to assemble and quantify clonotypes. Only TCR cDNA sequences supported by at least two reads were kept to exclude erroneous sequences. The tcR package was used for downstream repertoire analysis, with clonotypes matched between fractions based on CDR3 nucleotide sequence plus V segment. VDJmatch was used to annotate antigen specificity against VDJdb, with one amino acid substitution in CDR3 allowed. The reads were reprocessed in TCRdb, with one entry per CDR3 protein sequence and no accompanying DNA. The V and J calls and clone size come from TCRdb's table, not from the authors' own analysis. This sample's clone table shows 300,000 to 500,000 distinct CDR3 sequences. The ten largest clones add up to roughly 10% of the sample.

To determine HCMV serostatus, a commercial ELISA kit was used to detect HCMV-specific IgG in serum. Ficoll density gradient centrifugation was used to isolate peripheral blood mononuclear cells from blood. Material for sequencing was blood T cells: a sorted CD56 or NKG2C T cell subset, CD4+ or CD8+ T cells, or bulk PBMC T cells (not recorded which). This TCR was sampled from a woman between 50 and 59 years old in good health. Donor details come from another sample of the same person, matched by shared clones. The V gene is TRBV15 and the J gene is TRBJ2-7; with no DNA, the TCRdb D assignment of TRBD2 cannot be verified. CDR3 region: CATSRDSPRSGEYEQYF.